This TCR beta chain was observed in a study of identical twins. TCRdb itself ran the 5' RACE reads through MiXCR, one entry per CDR3 protein. The table shows fewer than 350,000 distinct CDR3 sequences, with about 8.9% occurring only once. This clonotype was picked up many times. Germline CDR1 is MDHEN and CDR2 is SYDVKM. This CDR3 contains 16 residues. The V and J ends lost 3 bases and 3 bases respectively, with 15 bases between them. The sample also formed part of further work on yellow fever vaccine responses in identical twins.

What was sequenced was memory (CD45RO+) T cells sorted from blood. The chain combines TRBV28 with TRBJ2-1; D call uncertain. The TCR was taken from a woman aged 18-35 years in good health. The CDR3, as DNA: TGTGCCAGCAGTTTTCATCCATCCTTTGACTACAATGAGCAGTTCTTC. Translating it yields CASSFHPSFDYNEQFF.